This TCR beta chain was sequenced in a study of beta chain features in type 1 diabetes. Deletions cut 5 bases from V and 8 bases from J, with 15 bases between. Germline V gene data show CDR1 as ENHRY and CDR2 as SYGVKD. The CDR3 covers 13 residues. All of the isolated RNA was reverse transcribed, so expressed TCRB transcripts were sequenced. The table came from immunoSEQ multiplex PCR; TCRdb's copy has only in-frame clones and leaves some out. Here the sample spans 150,000 to 200,000 clones, 7.5% to 9.5% being singletons. The sample taken for sequencing was central memory CD4+ T cells from blood. The chain joins TRBV10-3 to TRBJ1-2; D is perhaps TRBD1 (6 bases). The TCR originated in a woman between 18 and 29 years old in good health. This CDR3 reads CAISSGTWDGYTF. The CDR3 DNA sequence: TGTGCCATCAGTTCCGGGACATGGGACGGCTACACCTTC.